A single sample gave rise to the 4 T cell receptor beta chains below, sequenced in a study of blood T cell repertoires in COVID-19 (dated by TCRdb to 2019 to 2021). The protocol used for the library was the immunoSEQ multiplex PCR assay. Entries here come from immuneACCESS through TCRdb and include only in-frame sequences with V and J called. Some clones fail to appear in such tables; in the studies checked, an unresolved V gene covers under half of the shortfall, and the cause of the remainder is unknown. For this sample there are fewer than 400,000 clones; 75% to 90% appear just once. The leading ten clones occupy less than 5.5% of the sample. The sequencing sample was made of PBMCs or T cells enriched from blood (not recorded which). Every receptor here comes from a man younger than 40 who had recovered from COVID-19.

The rearrangement links TRBV28 to TRBJ1-2; D perhaps matches TRBD1 (6 bases). Trimming removed 6 bases from V and 5 bases from J, with 22 bases in between. This CDR3 has 16 amino acids. Germline V lookup: CDR1 MDHEN, CDR2 SYDVKM. Here the CDR3 reads CASSSSPQGWGYGYTF. DNA of the CDR3: TGTGCCAGCAGCTCGTCCCCACAGGGCTGGGGTTATGGCTACACCTTC.

V gene TRBV5-1 combines with J gene TRBJ2-2, with a weak D call TRBD2 (5 bases). Germline V gene data show CDR1 as SGHRS and CDR2 as YFSETQ. This CDR3 has 15 amino acids. Trimming shortened V by 0 bases and J by 6 bases, and 12 bases separated the two germline ends. CDR3 sequence reads: CASSLGVGEPGELFF. The CDR3 DNA reads TGCGCCAGCAGCTTGGGTGTCGGGGAGCCCGGGGAGCTGTTTTTT.

This clone was seen a few times. V and J are TRBV9 and TRBJ2-1; perhaps TRBD2 as D (6 bases). CDR3 size: 15 residues. In germline, CDR1 is SGDLS, CDR2 YYNGEE. Trimming cost V 4 bases and J 0 bases, with 11 bases left between them. The CDR3 spells CASSLGGGSYNEQFF. CDR3 DNA sequence: TGTGCCAGCAGCCTGGGGGGTGGCTCCTACAATGAGCAGTTCTTC.

The chain has TRBV28 and TRBJ1-5; D is unresolved. The CDR3 consists of 12 residues. CDR1 is MDHEN, CDR2 SYDVKM, per germline. Trimming shortened V by 2 bases and J by 8 bases, and 7 bases separated the two germline ends. In DNA, the CDR3 is TGTGCCAGCAGTTTACAGGATAAGCCCCAGCATTTT. This sequence encodes CASSLQDKPQHF.